The 10 T cell receptor beta chains below were found in one sample sequenced in a study of cytomegalovirus exposure and HLA in healthy donors (dated by TCRdb to about 2017). Libraries were made using the immunoSEQ multiplex PCR assay. The multiplex PCR relied on a mix of 60 forward primers for TCR Vbeta segments and 13 reverse primers for TCR Jbeta segments. Here the immuneACCESS table is served through TCRdb, limited to in-frame sequences with V and J called. Missing clones are a known gap in these copies; in checked studies unresolved V genes cover under half, and the rest lacks a known reason. Within this sample are 100,000 to 120,000 clones, with 70% to 85% of them counted one time only. The ten largest account for approximately 2.7% of the sample. Sequenced sample: PBMCs. Every receptor here comes from a young woman in good health and CMV-seronegative.

This clone has a handful of counts. V gene TRBV10-3 combines with J gene TRBJ1-4, with 7 bases matching TRBD1. Germline V lookup: CDR1 ENHRY, CDR2 SYGVKD. Trimming removed 0 bases from V and 7 bases from J; junction bases left unmatched: 5. The CDR3 consists of 15 residues. The chain's CDR3 is CAISESGTALEKLFF. In DNA form, the CDR3 reads TGTGCCATCAGTGAGTCCGGGACAGCCCTTGAAAAACTGTTTTTT.

This sequence joins TRBV4-1 and TRBJ2-1; 7 bases fit TRBD1. Germline trimming cut 3 bases from V and 4 bases from J; bases unmatched to any gene: 3. Germline lookup yields CDR1 MGHRA and CDR2 YSYEKL. This CDR3 comprises 14 residues. The CDR3 bases are TGCGCCAGCAGCCAGGGGGACAGATACAATGAGCAGTTCTTC. Amino acids: CASSQGDRYNEQFF.

The rearrangement joins TRBV7-6 to TRBJ1-1; possible D gene TRBD1, 5 bases. Looked up from germline, CDR1 is SGHVS and CDR2 is FNYEAQ. CDR3 length equals 14 residues. The V end was cut by 5 bases, the J end by 0 bases, with 10 bases between. Here the CDR3 DNA reads TGTGCCAGCAGCCCTACAGGCTTGAACACTGAAGCTTTCTTT. Translation: CASSPTGLNTEAFF.

This sequence joins TRBV6-6 and TRBJ2-2; D ambiguous. With 0 bases removed from V and 7 bases from J, the gap between germline ends came to 6 bases. Germline V gene data show CDR1 as MNHNY and CDR2 as SVGAGI (reference sequence). The CDR3 is 13 amino acids. The CDR3 here is CASSYSSHGELFF. DNA for the CDR3: TGTGCCAGCAGTTACTCTAGCCACGGGGAGCTGTTTTTT.

The CDR3 DNA follows: TGCAGCGTTGAGGGGATTACAGGGTTCTCCTACGAGCAGTACTTC. Amino acids: CSVEGITGFSYEQYF. The V and J genes are TRBV29-1 and TRBJ2-7; D perhaps matches TRBD1 (6 bases). The length of the CDR3 is 15 residues. V was cut by 3 bases and J by 0 bases, with 15 bases left in between. In germline, CDR1 is SQVTM, CDR2 ANQGSEA.

V is TRBV28 and J is TRBJ1-5; D is perhaps TRBD1 (5 bases). V lost 7 bases to trimming and J lost 2 bases, with 6 bases between them. From germline, CDR1 is MDHEN and CDR2 SYDVKM. There are 12 residues in the CDR3. DNA for the CDR3: TGTGCCAGCACGGGGGGCAATCAGCCCCAGCATTTT. Translating it yields CASTGGNQPQHF.

The genes are TRBV5-1 and TRBJ1-1, with TRBD1 matching 9 bases. The CDR3 length is 12 residues. Germline lookup yields CDR1 SGHRS and CDR2 YFSETQ. V gave up 5 bases and J gave up 6 bases; unmatched junction bases: 2. Here the CDR3 reads CASSRDRAEAFF. The CDR3 DNA reads as TGCGCCAGCAGTCGGGACAGGGCTGAAGCTTTCTTT.

V gene TRBV10-3 combines with J gene TRBJ1-1, with 7 bases that match TRBD1. V trimming: 4 bases; J trimming: 0 bases; junction bases outside the gene matches: 5. Germline CDR1 reads ENHRY; CDR2 reads SYGVKD. The CDR3 covers 15 residues. The DNA for the CDR3 is TGTGCCATCAGTGGTGAACAGGGGCTGAACACTGAAGCTTTCTTT. Protein: CAISGEQGLNTEAFF.

The chain has TRBV27 and TRBJ1-1, with D perhaps matching TRBD1 (6 bases). Germline loops: CDR1 MNHEY, CDR2 SMNVEV (reference sequence). Deletions cut 4 bases from V and 5 bases from J, with 14 bases between. The CDR3 is 14 residues long. Here the CDR3 reads CASSSTGLGTEAFF. The CDR3 DNA reads TGTGCCAGCAGTTCTACAGGGCTAGGTACTGAAGCTTTCTTT.

The V gene is TRBV5-1, the J gene TRBJ1-1; unclear D gene. CDR1 SGHRS and CDR2 YFSETQ come from the germline V gene. Between the trimmed V and J ends, which lost 3 bases and 0 bases, there was a span of 15 bases. This CDR3 region has 16 residues. The CDR3 here is CASSSPLGQMNTEAFF. Here the CDR3 DNA reads TGCGCCAGCAGCTCTCCCCTTGGGCAGATGAACACTGAAGCTTTCTTT.